This TCR beta chain emerged from a study of cytomegalovirus exposure and HLA in healthy donors. Study-wide points: The authors judged a highly shared variant cluster likely a sequencing artifact. It was around 160 TCR beta chains that were listed as cytomegalovirus-associated.

It was with 60 Vbeta and 13 Jbeta primers that the PCR ran. Sequencing used immunoSEQ multiplex PCR; TCRdb keeps in-frame clones, though not all of them. The table lists around 120,000 clones, around 80% of them singletons. The germline V gene has CDR1 SGHNT and CDR2 YYREEE (reference sequence). The CDR3 has 15 residues. V was clipped by 3 bases and J by 5 bases, with 15 bases between them. Remarks on this clone: Its matching antigen is unknown.

V is TRBV5-4 and J is TRBJ1-3; no firm D call. The clonotype originates from a woman in her 50s in good health and CMV-seropositive. Sequencing was done on a sample of PBMCs. The CDR3, as DNA: TGTGCCAGCAGCTCTCGAACCACTGTCCGAAACACCATATATTTT. Translating it yields CASSSRTTVRNTIYF. Using reference TRBV5-4 and TRBJ1-3 for the parts outside the CDR3, the full variable domain is ETGVTQSPTHLIKTRGQQVTLRCSSQSGHNTVSWYQQALGQGPQFIFQYYREEENGRGNFPPRFSGLQFPNYSSELNVNALELDDSALYLCASSSRTTVRNTIYFGEGSWLTVV.